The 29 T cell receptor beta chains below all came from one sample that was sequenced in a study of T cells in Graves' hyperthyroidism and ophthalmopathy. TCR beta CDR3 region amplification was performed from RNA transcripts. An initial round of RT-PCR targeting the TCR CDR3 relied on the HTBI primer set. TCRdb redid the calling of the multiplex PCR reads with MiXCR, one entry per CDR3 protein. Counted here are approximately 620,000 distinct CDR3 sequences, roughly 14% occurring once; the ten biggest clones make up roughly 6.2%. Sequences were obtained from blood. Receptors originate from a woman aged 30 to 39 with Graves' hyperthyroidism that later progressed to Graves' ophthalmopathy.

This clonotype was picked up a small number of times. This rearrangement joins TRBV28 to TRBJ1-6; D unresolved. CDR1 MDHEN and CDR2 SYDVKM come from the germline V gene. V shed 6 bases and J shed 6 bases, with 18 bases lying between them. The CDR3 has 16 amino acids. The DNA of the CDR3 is TGTGCCAGCAGCCCCTCCTGGCCCCCCGCTAATTCACCCCTCCACTTT. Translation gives CASSPSWPPANSPLHF.

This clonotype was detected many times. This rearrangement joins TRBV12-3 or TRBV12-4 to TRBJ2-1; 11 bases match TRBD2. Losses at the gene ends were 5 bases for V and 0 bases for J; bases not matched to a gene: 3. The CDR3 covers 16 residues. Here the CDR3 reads CASSPTSGTSYNEQFF. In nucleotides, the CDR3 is TGTGCCAGCAGTCCGACTAGCGGGACCTCCTACAATGAGCAGTTCTTC.

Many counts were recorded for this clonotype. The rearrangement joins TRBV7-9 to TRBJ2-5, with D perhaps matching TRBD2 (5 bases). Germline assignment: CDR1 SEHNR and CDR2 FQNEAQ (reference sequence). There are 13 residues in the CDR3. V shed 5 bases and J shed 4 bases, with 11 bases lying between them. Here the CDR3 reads CASSPARVETQYF. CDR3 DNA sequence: TGTGCCAGCAGCCCAGCGAGGGTAGAGACCCAGTACTTC.

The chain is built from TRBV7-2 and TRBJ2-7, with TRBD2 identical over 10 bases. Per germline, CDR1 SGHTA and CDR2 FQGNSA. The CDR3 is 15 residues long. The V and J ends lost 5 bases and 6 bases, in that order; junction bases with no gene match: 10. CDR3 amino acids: CASSRLAGPTAEQYF. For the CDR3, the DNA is TGTGCCAGCAGCAGACTAGCGGGTCCCACCGCCGAGCAGTACTTC.

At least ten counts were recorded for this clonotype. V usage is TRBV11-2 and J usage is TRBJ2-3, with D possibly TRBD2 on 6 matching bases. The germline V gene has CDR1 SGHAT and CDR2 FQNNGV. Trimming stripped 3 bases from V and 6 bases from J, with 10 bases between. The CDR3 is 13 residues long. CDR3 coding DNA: TGTGCCAGCAGCTTTGGAGGGAGCGATACGCAGTATTTT. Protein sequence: CASSFGGSDTQYF.

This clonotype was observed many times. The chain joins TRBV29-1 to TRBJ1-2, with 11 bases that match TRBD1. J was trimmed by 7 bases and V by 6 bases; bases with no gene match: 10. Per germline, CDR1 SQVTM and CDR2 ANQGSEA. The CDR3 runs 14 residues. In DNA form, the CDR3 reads TGCAGCGTAGCAACGGCGGGGACAGGGGGTGGCTACACCTTC. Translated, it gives CSVATAGTGGGYTF. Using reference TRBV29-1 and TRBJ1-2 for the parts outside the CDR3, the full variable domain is SAVISQKPSRDICQRGTSLTIQCQVDSQVTMMFWYRQQPGQSLTLIATANQGSEATYESGFVIDKFPISRPNLTFSTLTVSNMSPEDSSIYLCSVATAGTGGGYTFGSGTRLTVV.

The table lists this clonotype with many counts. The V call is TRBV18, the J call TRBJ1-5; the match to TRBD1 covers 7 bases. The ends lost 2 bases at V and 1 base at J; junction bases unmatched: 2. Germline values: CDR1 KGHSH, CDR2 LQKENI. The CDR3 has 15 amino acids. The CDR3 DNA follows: TGTGCCAGCTCACCATTACAGGGGAGCAATCAGCCCCAGCATTTT. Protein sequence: CASSPLQGSNQPQHF.

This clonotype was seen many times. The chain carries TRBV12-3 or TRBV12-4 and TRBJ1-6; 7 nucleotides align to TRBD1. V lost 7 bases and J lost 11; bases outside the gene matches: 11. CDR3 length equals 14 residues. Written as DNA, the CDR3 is TGTGCCAGCAAAGCTCAGGGGGAAGTTGCACCCCTCCACTTT. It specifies CASKAQGEVAPLHF.

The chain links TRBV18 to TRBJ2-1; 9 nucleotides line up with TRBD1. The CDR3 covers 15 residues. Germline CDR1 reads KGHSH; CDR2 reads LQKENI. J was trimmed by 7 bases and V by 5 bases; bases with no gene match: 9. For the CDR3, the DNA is TGTGCCAGCTCATCTCCGGGACAGGGTTTTAATGAGCAGTTCTTC. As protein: CASSSPGQGFNEQFF.

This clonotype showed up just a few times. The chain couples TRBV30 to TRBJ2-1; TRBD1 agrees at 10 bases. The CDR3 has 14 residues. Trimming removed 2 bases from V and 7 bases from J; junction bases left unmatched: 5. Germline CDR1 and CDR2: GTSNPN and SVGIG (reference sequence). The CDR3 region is CAWSPGQGWNEQFF. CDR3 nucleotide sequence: TGTGCCTGGAGTCCGGGACAGGGGTGGAATGAGCAGTTCTTC.

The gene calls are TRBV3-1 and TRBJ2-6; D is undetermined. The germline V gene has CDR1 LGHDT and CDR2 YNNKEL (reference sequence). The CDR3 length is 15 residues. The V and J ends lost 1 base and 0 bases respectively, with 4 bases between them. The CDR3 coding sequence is TGTGCCAGCAGCCAAGGGTCCTCTGGGGCCAACGTCCTGACTTTC. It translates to CASSQGSSGANVLTF.

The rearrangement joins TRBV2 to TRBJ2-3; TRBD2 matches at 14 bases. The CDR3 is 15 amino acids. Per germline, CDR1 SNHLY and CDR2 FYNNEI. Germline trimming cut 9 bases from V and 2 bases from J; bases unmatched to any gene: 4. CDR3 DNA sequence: TGTGCCAGAGGGACTAGCGGGAGTGTCACAGATACGCAGTATTTT. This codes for CARGTSGSVTDTQYF.

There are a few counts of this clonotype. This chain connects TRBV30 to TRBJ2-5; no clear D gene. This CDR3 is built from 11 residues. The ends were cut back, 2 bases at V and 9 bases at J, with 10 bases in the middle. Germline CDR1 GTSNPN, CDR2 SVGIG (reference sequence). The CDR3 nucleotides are TGTGCCTGGAGTTCCCCCCCGTCCCAGTACTTC. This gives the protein CAWSSPPSQYF.

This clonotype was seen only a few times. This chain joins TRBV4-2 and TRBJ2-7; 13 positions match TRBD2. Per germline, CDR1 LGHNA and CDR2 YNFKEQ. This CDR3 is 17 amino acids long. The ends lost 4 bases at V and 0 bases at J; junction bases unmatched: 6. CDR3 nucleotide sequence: TGTGCCAGCAGCCCTGGACTAGCGGGAGTGTACTCCTACGAGCAGTACTTC. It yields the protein CASSPGLAGVYSYEQYF.

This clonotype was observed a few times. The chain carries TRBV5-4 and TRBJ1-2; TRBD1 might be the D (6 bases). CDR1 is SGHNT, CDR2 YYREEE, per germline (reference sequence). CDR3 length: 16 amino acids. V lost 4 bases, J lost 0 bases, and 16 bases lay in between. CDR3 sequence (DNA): TGTGCCAGCAGCCAAAGACAGGCCAAAGCTAACTATGGCTACACCTTC. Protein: CASSQRQAKANYGYTF. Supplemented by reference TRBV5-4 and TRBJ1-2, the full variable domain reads ETGVTQSPTHLIKTRGQQVTLRCSSQSGHNTVSWYQQALGQGPQFIFQYYREEENGRGNFPPRFSGLQFPNYSSELNVNALELDDSALYLCASSQRQAKANYGYTFGSGTRLTVV.

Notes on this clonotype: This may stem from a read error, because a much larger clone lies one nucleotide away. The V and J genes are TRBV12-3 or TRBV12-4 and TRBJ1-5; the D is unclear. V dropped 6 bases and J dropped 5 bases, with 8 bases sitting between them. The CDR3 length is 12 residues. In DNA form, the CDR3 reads TGTGCCAGCAGAGAGCAGGATCAGCCCCAGCATTTT. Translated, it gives CASREQDQPQHF.

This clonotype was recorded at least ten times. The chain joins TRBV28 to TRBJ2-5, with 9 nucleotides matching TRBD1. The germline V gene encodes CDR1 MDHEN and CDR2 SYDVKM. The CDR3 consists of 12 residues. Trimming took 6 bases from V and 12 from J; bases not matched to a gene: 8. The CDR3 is CASRQNRDREYF. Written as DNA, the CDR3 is TGTGCCAGCAGACAGAACCGGGACAGGGAGTACTTC.

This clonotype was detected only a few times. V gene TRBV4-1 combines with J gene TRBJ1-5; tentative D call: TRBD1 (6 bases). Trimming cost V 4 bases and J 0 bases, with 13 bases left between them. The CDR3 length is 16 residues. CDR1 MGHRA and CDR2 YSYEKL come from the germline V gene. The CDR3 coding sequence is TGCGCCAGCAGCCCCCAACCGGGGGCTAGCAATCAGCCCCAGCATTTT. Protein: CASSPQPGASNQPQHF.

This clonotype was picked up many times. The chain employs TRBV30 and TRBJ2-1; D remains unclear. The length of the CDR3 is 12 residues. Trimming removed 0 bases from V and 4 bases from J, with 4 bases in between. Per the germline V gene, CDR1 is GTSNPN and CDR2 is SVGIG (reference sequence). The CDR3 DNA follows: TGTGCCTGGAGTGTGCAGTACAATGAGCAGTTCTTC. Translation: CAWSVQYNEQFF.

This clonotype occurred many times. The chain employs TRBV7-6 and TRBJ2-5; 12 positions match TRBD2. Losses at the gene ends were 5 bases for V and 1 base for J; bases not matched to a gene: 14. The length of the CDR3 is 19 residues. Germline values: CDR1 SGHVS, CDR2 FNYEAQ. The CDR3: CASSVGTSGFPYLQETQYF. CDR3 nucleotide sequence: TGTGCCAGCAGCGTCGGGACTAGCGGGTTCCCCTACCTCCAAGAGACCCAGTACTTC.

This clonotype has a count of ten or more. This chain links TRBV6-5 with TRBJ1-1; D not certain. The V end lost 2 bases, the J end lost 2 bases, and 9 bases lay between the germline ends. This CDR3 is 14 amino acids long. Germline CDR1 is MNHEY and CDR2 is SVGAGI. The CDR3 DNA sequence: TGTGCCAGCAGTTACAGCTACACTAACACTGAAGCTTTCTTT. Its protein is CASSYSYTNTEAFF.

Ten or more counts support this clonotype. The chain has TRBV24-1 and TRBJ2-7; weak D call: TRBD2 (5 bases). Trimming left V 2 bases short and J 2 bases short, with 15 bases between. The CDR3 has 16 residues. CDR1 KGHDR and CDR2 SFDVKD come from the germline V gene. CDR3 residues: CATSDSAGKKPYEQYF. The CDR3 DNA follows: TGTGCCACCAGTGATTCGGCCGGGAAAAAACCCTACGAGCAGTACTTC.

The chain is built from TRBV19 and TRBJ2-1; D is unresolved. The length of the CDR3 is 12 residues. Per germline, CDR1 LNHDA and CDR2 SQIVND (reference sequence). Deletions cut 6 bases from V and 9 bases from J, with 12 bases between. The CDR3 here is CASSFRLGEQFF. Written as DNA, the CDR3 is TGTGCCAGTAGCTTCAGACTCGGTGAGCAGTTCTTC. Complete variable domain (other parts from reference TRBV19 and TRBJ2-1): DGGITQSPKYLFRKEGQNVTLSCEQNLNHDAMYWYRQDPGQGLRLIYYSQIVNDFQKGDIAEGYSVSREKKESFPLTVTSAQKNPTAFYLCASSFRLGEQFFGPGTRLTVL.

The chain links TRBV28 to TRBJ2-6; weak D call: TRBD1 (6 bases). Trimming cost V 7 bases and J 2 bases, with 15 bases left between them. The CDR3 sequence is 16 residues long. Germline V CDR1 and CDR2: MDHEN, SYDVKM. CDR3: CASKKQQGPGANVLTF. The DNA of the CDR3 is TGTGCCAGCAAAAAACAACAGGGCCCTGGGGCCAACGTCCTGACTTTC.

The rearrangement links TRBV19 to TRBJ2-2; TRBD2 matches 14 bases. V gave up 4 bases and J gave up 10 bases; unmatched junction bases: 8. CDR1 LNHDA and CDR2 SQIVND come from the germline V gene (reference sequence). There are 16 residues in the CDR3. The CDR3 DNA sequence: TGTGCCAGTAGTAGGGGACTAGCGGGGGTAAAAGAGGAGCTGTTTTTT. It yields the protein CASSRGLAGVKEELFF.

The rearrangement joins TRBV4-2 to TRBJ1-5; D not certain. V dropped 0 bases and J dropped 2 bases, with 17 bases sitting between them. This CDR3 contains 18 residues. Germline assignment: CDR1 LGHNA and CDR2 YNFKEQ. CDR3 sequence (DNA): TGTGCCAGCAGCCAAGATTCGATCTACAGCTGGGGCAATCAGCCCCAGCATTTT. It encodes CASSQDSIYSWGNQPQHF.

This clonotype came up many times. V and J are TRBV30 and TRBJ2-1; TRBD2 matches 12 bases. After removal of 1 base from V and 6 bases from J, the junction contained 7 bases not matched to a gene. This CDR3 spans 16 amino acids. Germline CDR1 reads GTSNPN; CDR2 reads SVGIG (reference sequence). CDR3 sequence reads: CAWSAGTSGFFNEQFF. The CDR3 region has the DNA TGTGCCTGGAGTGCCGGGACTAGCGGGTTCTTCAATGAGCAGTTCTTC. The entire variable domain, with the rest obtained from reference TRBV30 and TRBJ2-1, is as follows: SQTIHQWPATLVQPVGSPLSLECTVEGTSNPNLYWYRQAAGRGLQLLFYSVGIGQISSEVPQNLSASRPQDRQFILSSKKLLLSDSGFYLCAWSAGTSGFFNEQFFGPGTRLTVL.

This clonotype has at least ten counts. CDR3 bases: TGTGCCAGCAGCCCCGACAGGGGCTCCTACGAGCAGTACTTC. Amino acids: CASSPDRGSYEQYF. The V and J genes are TRBV18 and TRBJ2-7; the match to TRBD1 covers 8 bases. This CDR3 has 14 amino acids. The junction had 6 bases not matched to a gene; V was cut back by 8 bases and J by 0 bases. Germline CDR1 and CDR2: KGHSH and LQKENI.

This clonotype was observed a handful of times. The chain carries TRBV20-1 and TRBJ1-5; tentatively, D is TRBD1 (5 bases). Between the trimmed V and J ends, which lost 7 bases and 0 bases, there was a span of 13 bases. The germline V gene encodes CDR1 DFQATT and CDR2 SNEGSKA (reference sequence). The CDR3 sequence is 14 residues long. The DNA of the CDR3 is TGCAGTGTCAAAGACAGTTATAGCAATCAGCCCCAGCATTTT. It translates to CSVKDSYSNQPQHF.